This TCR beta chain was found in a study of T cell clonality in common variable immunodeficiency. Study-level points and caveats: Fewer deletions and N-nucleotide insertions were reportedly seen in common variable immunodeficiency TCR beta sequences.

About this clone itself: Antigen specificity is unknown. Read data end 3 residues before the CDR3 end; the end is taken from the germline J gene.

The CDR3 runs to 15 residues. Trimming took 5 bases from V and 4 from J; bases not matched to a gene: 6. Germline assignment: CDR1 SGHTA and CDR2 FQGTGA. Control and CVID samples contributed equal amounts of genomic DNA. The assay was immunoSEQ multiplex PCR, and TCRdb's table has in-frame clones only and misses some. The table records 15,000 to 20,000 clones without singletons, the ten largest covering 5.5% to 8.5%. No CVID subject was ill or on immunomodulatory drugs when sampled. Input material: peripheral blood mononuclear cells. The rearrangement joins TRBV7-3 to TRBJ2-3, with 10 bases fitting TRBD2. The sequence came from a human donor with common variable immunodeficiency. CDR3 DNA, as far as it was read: TGTGCCAGCAGCCTCTCTAGCGGGGGAGCAGATACG. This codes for CASSLSSGGADT. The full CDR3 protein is CASSLSSGGADTQYF. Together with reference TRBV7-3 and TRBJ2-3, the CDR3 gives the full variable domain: GAGVSQTPSNKVTEKGKYVELRCDPISGHTALYWYRQSLGQGPEFLIYFQGTGAADDSGLPNDRFFAVRPEGSVSTLKIQRTERGDSAVYLCASSLSSGGADTQYFGPGTRLTVL.